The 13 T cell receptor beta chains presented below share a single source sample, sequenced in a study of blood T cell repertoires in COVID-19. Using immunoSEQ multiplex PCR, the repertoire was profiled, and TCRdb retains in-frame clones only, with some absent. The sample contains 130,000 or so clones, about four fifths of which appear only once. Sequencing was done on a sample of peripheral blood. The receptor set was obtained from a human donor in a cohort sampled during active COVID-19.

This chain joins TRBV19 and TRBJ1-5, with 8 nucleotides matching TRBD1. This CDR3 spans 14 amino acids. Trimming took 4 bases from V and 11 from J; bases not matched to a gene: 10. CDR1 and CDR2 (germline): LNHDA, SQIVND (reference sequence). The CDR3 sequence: CASSKDRVGESQHF. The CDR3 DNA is TGTGCCAGTAGTAAGGACAGGGTCGGTGAGTCCCAGCATTTT.

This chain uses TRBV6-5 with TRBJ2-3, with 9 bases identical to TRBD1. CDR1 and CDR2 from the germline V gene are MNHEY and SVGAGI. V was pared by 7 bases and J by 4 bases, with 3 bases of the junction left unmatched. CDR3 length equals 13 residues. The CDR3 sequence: CASKHRGPDTQYF. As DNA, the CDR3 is TGTGCCAGCAAGCACAGGGGGCCAGATACGCAGTATTTT.

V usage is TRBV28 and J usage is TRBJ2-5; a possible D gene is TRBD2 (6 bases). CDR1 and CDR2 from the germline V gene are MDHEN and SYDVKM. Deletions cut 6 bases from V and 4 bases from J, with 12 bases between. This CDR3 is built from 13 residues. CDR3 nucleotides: TGTGCCAGCAGGCTCTCGGGGGTAGAGACCCAGTACTTC. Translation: CASRLSGVETQYF. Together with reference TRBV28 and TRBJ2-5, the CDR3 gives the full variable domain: DVKVTQSSRYLVKRTGEKVFLECVQDMDHENMFWYRQDPGLGLRLIYFSYDVKMKEKGDIPEGYSVSREKKERFSLILESASTNQTSMYLCASRLSGVETQYFGPGTRLLVL.

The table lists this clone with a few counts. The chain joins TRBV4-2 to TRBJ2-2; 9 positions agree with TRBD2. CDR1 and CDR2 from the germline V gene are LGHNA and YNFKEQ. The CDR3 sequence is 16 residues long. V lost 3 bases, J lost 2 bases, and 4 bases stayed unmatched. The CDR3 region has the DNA TGTGCCAGCAGCCAGAGCGGGAGGATAAACACCGGGGAGCTGTTTTTT. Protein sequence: CASSQSGRINTGELFF.

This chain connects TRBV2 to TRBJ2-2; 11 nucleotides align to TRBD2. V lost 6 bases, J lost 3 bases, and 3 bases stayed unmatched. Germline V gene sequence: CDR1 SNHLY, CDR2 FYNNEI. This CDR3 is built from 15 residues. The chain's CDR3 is CASRGTSGHTGELFF. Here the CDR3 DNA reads TGTGCCAGCAGAGGGACTAGCGGCCACACCGGGGAGCTGTTTTTT.

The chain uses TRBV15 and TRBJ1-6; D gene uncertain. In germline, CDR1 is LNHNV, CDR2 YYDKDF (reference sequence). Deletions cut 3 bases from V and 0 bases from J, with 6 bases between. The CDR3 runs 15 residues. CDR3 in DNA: TGTGCCACCAGCAGTGCGATCTCCTATAATTCACCCCTCCACTTT. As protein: CATSSAISYNSPLHF.

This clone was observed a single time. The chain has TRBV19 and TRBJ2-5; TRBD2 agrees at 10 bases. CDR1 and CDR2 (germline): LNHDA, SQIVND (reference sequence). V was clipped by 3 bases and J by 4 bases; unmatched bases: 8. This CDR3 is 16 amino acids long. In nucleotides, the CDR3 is TGTGCCAGTAGTATGGCTAGCGGGAGCTCTGGAGAGACCCAGTACTTC. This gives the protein CASSMASGSSGETQYF.

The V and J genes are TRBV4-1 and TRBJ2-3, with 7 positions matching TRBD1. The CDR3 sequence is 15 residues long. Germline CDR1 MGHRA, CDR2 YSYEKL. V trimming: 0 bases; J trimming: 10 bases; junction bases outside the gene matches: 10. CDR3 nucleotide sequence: TGCGCCAGCAGCCAAGAGGGTGGGGACAGATTATCGCAGTATTTT. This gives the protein CASSQEGGDRLSQYF.

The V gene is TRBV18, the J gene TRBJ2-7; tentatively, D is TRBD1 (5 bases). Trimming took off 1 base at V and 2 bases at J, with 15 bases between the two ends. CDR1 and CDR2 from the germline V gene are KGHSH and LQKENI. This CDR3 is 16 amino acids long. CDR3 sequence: CASSPQNARQPYEQYF. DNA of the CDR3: TGTGCCAGCTCACCACAAAACGCGAGACAGCCCTACGAGCAGTACTTC.

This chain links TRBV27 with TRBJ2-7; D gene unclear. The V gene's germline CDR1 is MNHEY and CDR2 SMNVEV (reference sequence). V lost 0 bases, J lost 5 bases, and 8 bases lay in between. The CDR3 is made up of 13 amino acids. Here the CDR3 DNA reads TGTGCCAGCAGTTTATCGTTCGGTAACGAGCAGTACTTC. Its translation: CASSLSFGNEQYF.

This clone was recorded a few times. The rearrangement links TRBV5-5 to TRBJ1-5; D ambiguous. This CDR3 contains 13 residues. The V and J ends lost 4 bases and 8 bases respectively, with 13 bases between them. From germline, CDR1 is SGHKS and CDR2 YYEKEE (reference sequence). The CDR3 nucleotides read TGTGCCAGCAGCGTTTTATTAGCAGAGCCCCAGCATTTT. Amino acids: CASSVLLAEPQHF. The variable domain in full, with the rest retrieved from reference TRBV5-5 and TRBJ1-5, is DAGVTQSPTHLIKTRGQQVTLRCSPISGHKSVSWYQQVLGQGPQFIFQYYEKEERGRGNFPDRFSARQFPNYSSELNVNALLLGDSALYLCASSVLLAEPQHFGDGTRLSIL.

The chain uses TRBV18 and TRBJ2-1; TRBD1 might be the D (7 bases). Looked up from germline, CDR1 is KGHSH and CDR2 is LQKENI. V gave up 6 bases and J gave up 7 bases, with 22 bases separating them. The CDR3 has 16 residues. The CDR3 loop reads CASSPTGYETRNEQFF. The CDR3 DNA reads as TGTGCCAGCTCCCCGACAGGGTACGAGACTAGGAATGAGCAGTTCTTC. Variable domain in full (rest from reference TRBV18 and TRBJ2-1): NAGVMQNPRHLVRRRGQEARLRCSPMKGHSHVYWYRQLPEEGLKFMVYLQKENIIDESGMPKERFSAEFPKEGPSILRIQQVVRGDSAAYFCASSPTGYETRNEQFFGPGTRLTVL.

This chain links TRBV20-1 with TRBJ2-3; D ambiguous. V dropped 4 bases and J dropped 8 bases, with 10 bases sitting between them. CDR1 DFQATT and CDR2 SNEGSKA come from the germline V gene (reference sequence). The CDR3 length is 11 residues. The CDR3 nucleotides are TGCAGTGCTACCTCCCCCGGTACGCAGTATTTT. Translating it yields CSATSPGTQYF.